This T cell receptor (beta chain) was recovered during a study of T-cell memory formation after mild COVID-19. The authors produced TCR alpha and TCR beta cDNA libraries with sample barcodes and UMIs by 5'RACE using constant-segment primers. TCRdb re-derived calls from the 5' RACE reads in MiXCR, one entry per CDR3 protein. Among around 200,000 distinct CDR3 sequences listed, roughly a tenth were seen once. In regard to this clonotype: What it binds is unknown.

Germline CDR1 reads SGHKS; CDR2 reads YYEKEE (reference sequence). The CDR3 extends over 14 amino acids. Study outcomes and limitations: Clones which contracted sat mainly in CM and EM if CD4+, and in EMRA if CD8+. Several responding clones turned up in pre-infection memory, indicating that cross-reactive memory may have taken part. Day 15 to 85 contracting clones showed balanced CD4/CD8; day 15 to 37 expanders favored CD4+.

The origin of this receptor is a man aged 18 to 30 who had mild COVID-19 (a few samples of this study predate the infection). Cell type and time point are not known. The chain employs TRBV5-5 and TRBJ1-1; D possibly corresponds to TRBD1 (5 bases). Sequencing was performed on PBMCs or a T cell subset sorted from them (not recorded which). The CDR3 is CIDRRDLANTEAFF. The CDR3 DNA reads TGTATCGACCGCAGGGACCTGGCGAACACTGAAGCTTTCTTT.